This T cell receptor beta chain was recorded in a study of shared clonotypes between healthy human individuals. General study findings and limits: Naive CD4 clonotypes were shared across a handful of donors at about 5%.

As to this clone: What it binds is unknown.

The CDR3 runs to 15 residues. Germline CDR1 MDHEN, CDR2 SYDVKM. V was shortened by 3 bases and J by 0 bases, with 11 bases between the two germline ends. Several immunoSEQ plates received, in even portions, the genomic DNA of each subset. Produced via immunoSEQ multiplex PCR; TCRdb's table is partial and in-frame only. This sample carries more than 600,000 clones, roughly nine tenths of them seen once, and the ten largest clones take more than 20%. Naive CD8 cells lacked CD45RO, underwent positive selection for CCR7 and left out terminally differentiated effector memory CD45RA+ cells. The V gene is TRBV28, the J gene TRBJ1-1; a possible D gene is TRBD1 (5 bases). Sequenced input: naive CD8+ T cells sorted from blood. This sequence was found in a man aged 25-40 years in good health. The DNA for the CDR3 is TGTGCCAGCAGTTTCACAGGATCCATGAACACTGAAGCTTTCTTT. Protein: CASSFTGSMNTEAFF.